This T cell receptor beta chain was found in a study of long-term antiretroviral therapy in people with HIV. Study-level background: Earliest sampling preceded the 2015 immediate-ART recommendation by about a decade.

Sequencing used immunoSEQ v3.0 at survey level. Clones were read by immunoSEQ multiplex PCR, and TCRdb kept only the in-frame ones, dropping some. The profile shows approximately 6,700 clones, around 74% of them singletons. Study observations and caveats: Diversity remained lower than transplant donor controls, even though it increased after ART. Pre-ART-expanded clones dominated the repertoire at all time points.

With regard to this clone: What it recognizes is unknown.

This CDR3 has 15 amino acids. Trimming took off 1 base at V and 0 bases at J, with 4 bases between the two ends. Germline V gene data show CDR1 as MNHNS and CDR2 as SASEGT. The material sequenced was unsorted PBMCs, taken 0.1 years before starting antiretroviral therapy. This TCR was recovered from a man aged 18 to 30 with HIV. J is TRBJ2-6 and V is TRBV6-1; no clear D. The CDR3 DNA is TGTGCCAGCAGTGAAGACAGCTCTGGGGCCAACGTCCTGACTTTC. Its translation: CASSEDSSGANVLTF.